These T cell receptor beta chains were read from a single sample in a study of human T cells and chemical hapten exposure. One entry per CDR3 protein, called by TCRdb with MiXCR from the RACE reads. The sample has fewer than 500,000 distinct CDR3 sequences; approximately 5.1% are singletons. The specimen was whole blood, collected in connection with sensitization to the hapten diphenylcyclopropenone (DPC). Every receptor here comes from a woman in her forties or fifties with alopecia areata. Some clones in this sample may be carry-over from other donors' samples. Both conserved end residues are part of each CDR3. A D gene is named only where the DNA matches it firmly.

V gene	J gene	D gene	CDR3 protein
TRBV2	TRBJ1-5	.	CASSDGGGYSNQPQHF
TRBV4-3	TRBJ2-7	TRBD1	CASSKDRSPYEQYF
TRBV6-5	TRBJ2-5	.	CASSYGGGQETQYF
TRBV28	TRBJ1-1	TRBD1	CASSFDRGRAFF
TRBV2	TRBJ2-1	TRBD2	CAGGTSGRNEQFF
TRBV7-9	TRBJ2-1	TRBD2	CASSRSGRAVDEQFF
TRBV28	TRBJ1-5	.	CASSLRYSNQPQHF
TRBV4-2	TRBJ2-1	.	CASSQDGTQGRFF
TRBV18	TRBJ1-1	.	CASSPGADTEAFF
TRBV27	TRBJ2-7	TRBD2	CASSLSRGASGSEQYF
TRBV4-3	TRBJ1-1	.	CASSQDGGADEAFF
TRBV7-2	TRBJ2-3	TRBD2	CASARAGSPDTQYF
TRBV7-2	TRBJ1-1	.	CASSPDSGPTEAFF
TRBV4-3	TRBJ1-4	.	CASSQDYRLTEKLFF
TRBV20-1	TRBJ2-1	TRBD1	CSANWGQGAGDEQFF
TRBV12-3/TRBV12-4	TRBJ1-2	TRBD1	CASSRQGEEYGYTF
TRBV12-3/TRBV12-4	TRBJ2-3	.	CASSPPWGEDISDTQYF
TRBV20-1	TRBJ2-1	.	CSADDSPSSYNEQFF
TRBV29-1	TRBJ2-2	.	CSALRGGELFF
TRBV6-5	TRBJ1-3	TRBD1	CASSLGTGGPGNTIYF
TRBV12-3/TRBV12-4	TRBJ2-7	.	CASSPGSEQYF
TRBV27	TRBJ2-2	TRBD2	CASTLGLAGFTGELFF
TRBV27	TRBJ2-1	TRBD1	CASSPGQVLRNEQFF
TRBV27	TRBJ2-3	TRBD2	CASTWGTSGRDTQYF
TRBV6-1	TRBJ2-4	.	CASSPGGELDIQYF
TRBV7-7	TRBJ2-4	.	CASSLVRRGHGNKNIQYF
TRBV12-3/TRBV12-4	TRBJ1-2	.	CASSLGSGVPYGYTF
TRBV5-1	TRBJ2-7	.	CASSSNTGYEQYF
TRBV9	TRBJ2-6	.	CASSVARGIGANVLTF
TRBV2	TRBJ2-1	TRBD2	CASKLAGAEQLF
TRBV24-1	TRBJ1-1	.	CATSDLRGIGTEAFF
TRBV20-1	TRBJ2-1	.	CSARGGGGRPQFF
TRBV12-5	TRBJ2-3	.	CASGLATGTQYF
TRBV5-5	TRBJ2-2	.	CASSLGTFTDTGELFF
TRBV20-1	TRBJ1-1	TRBD1	CSARSGGTGTEAFF
TRBV27	TRBJ2-3	.	CASSLSLWGKPSTDTQYF
TRBV29-1	TRBJ2-5	TRBD1	CSAPGQGGTQYF
TRBV20-1	TRBJ2-7	TRBD2	CSARSGTSAYYEQYF